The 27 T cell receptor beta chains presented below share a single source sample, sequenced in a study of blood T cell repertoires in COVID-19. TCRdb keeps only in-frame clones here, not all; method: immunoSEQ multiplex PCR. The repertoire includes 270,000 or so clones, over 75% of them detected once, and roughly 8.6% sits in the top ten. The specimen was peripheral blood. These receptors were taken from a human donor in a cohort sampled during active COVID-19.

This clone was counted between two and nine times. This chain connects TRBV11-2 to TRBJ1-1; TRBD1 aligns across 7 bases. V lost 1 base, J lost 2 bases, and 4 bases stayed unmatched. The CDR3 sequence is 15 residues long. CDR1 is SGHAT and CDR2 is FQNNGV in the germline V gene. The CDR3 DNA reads TGTGCCAGCAGCTTAGTGACAGGGATTAACACTGAAGCTTTCTTT. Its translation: CASSLVTGINTEAFF.

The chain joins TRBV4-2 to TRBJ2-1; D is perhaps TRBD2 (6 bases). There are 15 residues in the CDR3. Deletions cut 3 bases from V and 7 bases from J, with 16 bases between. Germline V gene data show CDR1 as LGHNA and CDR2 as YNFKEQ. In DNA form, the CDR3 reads TGTGCCAGCAGCCACCGGCCGGGACTTGGGAATGAGCAGTTCTTC. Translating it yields CASSHRPGLGNEQFF.

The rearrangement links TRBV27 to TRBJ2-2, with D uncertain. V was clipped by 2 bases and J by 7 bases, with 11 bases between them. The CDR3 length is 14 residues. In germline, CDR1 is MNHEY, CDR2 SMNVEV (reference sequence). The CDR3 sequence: CASSLSNYGGELFF. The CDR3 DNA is TGTGCCAGCAGTTTAAGTAATTACGGCGGGGAGCTGTTTTTT.

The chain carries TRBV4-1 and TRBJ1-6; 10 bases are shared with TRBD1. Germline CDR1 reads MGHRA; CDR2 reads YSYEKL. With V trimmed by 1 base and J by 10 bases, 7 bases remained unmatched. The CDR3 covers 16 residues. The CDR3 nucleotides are TGCGCCAGCAGCCAAGCTCCGGGACAGGGGTTGTCACCCCTCCACTTT. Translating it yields CASSQAPGQGLSPLHF.

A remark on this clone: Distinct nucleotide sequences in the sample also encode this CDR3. CDR3 amino acids: CASSYGTANYGYTF. The CDR3 DNA sequence: TGTGCCAGCAGTTACGGGACAGCTAACTATGGCTACACCTTC. V gene TRBV6-5 combines with J gene TRBJ1-2, with 7 bases fitting TRBD1. V shed 2 bases, J shed 0 bases, and the junction held 0 bases outside the gene matches. The CDR3 has 14 residues. Looked up from germline, CDR1 is MNHEY and CDR2 is SVGAGI.

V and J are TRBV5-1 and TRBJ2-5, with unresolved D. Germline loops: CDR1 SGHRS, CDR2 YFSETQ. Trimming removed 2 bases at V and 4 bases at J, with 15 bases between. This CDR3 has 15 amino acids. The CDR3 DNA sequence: TGCGCCAGCAGCTTACAGCTCACAATGGGAGAGACCCAGTACTTC. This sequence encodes CASSLQLTMGETQYF.

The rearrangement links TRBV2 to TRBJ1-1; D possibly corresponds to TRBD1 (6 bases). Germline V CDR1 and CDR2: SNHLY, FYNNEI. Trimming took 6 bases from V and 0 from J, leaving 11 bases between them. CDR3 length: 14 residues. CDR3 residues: CASRGQTMNTEAFF. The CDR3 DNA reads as TGTGCCAGCAGGGGACAAACCATGAACACTGAAGCTTTCTTT.

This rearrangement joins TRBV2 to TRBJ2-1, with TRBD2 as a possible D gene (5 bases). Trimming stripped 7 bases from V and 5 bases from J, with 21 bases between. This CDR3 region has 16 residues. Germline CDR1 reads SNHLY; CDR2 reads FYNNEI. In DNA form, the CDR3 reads TGTGCCAGCAAGGGATTCGGACTCAAGGATAACAATGAGCAGTTCTTC. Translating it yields CASKGFGLKDNNEQFF.

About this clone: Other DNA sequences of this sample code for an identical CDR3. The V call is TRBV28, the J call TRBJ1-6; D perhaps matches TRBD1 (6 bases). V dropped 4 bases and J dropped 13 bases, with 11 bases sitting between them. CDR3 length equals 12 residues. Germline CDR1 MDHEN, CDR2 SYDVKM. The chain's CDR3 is CASSSGVSPLHF. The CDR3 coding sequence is TGTGCCAGCAGTTCAGGGGTTTCGCCCCTCCACTTT. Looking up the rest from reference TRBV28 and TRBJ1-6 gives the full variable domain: DVKVTQSSRYLVKRTGEKVFLECVQDMDHENMFWYRQDPGLGLRLIYFSYDVKMKEKGDIPEGYSVSREKKERFSLILESASTNQTSMYLCASSSGVSPLHFGNGTRLTVT.

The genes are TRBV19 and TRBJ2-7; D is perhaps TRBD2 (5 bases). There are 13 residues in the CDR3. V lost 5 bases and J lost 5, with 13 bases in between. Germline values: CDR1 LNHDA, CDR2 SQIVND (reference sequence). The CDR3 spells CASSDRSGNEQYF. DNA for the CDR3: TGTGCCAGTAGTGATAGGTCGGGGAACGAGCAGTACTTC.

CDR3: CASSLEHRGGSPLHF. The CDR3 coding sequence is TGTGCCAGCAGCTTGGAGCACAGGGGAGGTTCACCCCTCCACTTT. This sequence joins TRBV5-4 and TRBJ1-6; 7 bases align to TRBD1. This CDR3 comprises 15 residues. The ends lost 0 bases at V and 9 bases at J; junction bases unmatched: 6. Germline values: CDR1 SGHNT, CDR2 YYREEE (reference sequence).

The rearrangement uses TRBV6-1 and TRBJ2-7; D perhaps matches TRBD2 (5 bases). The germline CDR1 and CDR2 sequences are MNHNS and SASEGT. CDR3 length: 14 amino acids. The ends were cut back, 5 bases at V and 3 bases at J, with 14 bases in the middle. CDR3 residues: CASSFEPSIYEQYF. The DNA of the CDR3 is TGTGCCAGCAGTTTCGAACCTAGCATCTACGAGCAGTACTTC.

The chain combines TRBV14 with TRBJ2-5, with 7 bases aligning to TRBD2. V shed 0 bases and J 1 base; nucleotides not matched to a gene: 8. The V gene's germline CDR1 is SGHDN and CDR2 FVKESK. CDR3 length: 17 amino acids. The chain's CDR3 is CASSQDWGEGLQETQYF. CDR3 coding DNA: TGTGCCAGCAGCCAAGATTGGGGGGAGGGCCTCCAAGAGACCCAGTACTTC.

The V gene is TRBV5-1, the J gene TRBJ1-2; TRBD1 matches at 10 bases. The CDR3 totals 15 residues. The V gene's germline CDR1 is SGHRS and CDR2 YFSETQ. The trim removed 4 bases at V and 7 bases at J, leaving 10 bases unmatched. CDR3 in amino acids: CASSHPTGGAGGYTF. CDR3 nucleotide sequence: TGCGCCAGCAGCCACCCGACAGGGGGCGCAGGTGGCTACACCTTC.

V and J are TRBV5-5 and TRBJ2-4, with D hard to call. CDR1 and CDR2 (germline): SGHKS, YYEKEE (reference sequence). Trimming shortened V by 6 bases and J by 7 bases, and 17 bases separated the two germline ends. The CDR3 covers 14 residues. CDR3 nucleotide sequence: TGTGCCAGCACCCCAAGCGATTTTGCGAACATTCAGTACTTC. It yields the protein CASTPSDFANIQYF.

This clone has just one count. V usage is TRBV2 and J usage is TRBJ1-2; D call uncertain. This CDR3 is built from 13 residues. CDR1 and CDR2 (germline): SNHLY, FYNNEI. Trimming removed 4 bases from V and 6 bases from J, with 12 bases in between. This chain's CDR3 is CASSGRVSDGYTF. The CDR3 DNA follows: TGTGCCAGCAGTGGACGGGTTTCAGATGGCTACACCTTC.

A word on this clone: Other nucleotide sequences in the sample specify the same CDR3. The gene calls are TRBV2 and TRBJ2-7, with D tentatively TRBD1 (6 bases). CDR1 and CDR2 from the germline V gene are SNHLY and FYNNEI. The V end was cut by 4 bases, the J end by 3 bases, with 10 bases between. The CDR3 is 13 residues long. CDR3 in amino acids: CASSGGRGYEQYF. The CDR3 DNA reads TGTGCCAGCAGTGGCGGCAGGGGCTACGAGCAGTACTTC.

This CDR3 is CASSLGQVRSGANVLTF. The CDR3 bases are TGTGCCAGCAGCTTAGGTCAGGTTCGCTCTGGGGCCAACGTCCTGACTTTC. The chain employs TRBV7-9 and TRBJ2-6; D is ambiguous. This CDR3 region has 17 residues. V lost 1 base, J lost 0 bases, and 10 bases lay in between. From germline, CDR1 is SEHNR and CDR2 FQNEAQ (reference sequence).

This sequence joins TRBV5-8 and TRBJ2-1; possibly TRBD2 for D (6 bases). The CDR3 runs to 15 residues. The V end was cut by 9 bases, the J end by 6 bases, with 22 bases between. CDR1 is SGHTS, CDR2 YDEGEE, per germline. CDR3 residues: CATPTGTLVGNEQFF. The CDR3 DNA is TGTGCCACCCCAACCGGGACTTTAGTGGGCAATGAGCAGTTCTTC.

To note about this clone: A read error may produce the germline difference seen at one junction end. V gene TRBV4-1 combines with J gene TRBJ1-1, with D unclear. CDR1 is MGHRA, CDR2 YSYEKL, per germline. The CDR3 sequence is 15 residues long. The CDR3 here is CASSQPGRENIEAFF. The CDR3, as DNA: TGCGCCAGCAGCCAACCGGGAAGGGAAAACATTGAAGCTTTCTTT.

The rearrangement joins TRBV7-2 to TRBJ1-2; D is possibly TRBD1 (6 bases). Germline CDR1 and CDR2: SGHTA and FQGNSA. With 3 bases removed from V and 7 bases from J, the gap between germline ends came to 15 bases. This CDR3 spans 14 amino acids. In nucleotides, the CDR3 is TGTGCCAGCAGCTTGGTGCTAGGGGGTGGTGGCTACACCTTC. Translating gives CASSLVLGGGGYTF.

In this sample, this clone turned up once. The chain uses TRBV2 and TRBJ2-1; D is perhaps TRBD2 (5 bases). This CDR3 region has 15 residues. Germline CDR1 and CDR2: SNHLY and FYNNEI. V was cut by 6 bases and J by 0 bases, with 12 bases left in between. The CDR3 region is CASSPTRGSYNEQFF. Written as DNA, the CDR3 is TGTGCCAGCAGCCCTACTCGGGGCTCCTACAATGAGCAGTTCTTC.

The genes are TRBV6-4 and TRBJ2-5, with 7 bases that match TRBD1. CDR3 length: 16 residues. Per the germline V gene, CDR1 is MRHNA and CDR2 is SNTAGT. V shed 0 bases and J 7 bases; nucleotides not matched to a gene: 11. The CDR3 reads CASSDSRGQGTGTQYF. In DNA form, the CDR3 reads TGTGCCAGCAGTGACTCAAGGGGGCAGGGCACCGGGACCCAGTACTTC.

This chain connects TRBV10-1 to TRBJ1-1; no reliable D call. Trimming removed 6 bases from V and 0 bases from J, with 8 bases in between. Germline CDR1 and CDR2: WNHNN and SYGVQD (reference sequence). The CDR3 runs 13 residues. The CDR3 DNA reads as TGCGCCAGCAGACCAACACTGAACACTGAAGCTTTCTTT. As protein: CASRPTLNTEAFF.

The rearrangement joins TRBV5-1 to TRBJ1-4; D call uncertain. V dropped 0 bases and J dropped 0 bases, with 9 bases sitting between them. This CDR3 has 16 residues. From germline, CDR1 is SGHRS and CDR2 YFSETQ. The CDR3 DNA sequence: TGCGCCAGCAGCTTGGTCAGGCATGCAACTAATGAAAAACTGTTTTTT. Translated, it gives CASSLVRHATNEKLFF. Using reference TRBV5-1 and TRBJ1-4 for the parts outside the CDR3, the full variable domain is KAGVTQTPRYLIKTRGQQVTLSCSPISGHRSVSWYQQTPGQGLQFLFEYFSETQRNKGNFPGRFSGRQFSNSRSEMNVSTLELGDSALYLCASSLVRHATNEKLFFGSGTQLSVL.

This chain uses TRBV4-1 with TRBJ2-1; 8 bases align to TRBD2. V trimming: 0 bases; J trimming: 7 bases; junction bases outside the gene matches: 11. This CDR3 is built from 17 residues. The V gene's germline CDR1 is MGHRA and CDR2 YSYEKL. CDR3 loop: CASSQDQVKRERNEQFF. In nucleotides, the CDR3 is TGCGCCAGCAGCCAAGATCAGGTAAAGCGGGAGAGAAATGAGCAGTTCTTC.

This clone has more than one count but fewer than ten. For the CDR3, the DNA is TGTGCCAGCAGCTTAGAGTGGGCCGGCAATCAGCCCCAGCATTTT. Protein: CASSLEWAGNQPQHF. The rearrangement links TRBV5-5 to TRBJ1-5; D remains ambiguous. Germline V gives CDR1 SGHKS, CDR2 YYEKEE (reference sequence). Trimming left V 2 bases short and J 2 bases short, with 11 bases between. The CDR3 extends over 15 amino acids.